This T cell receptor beta chain appears in the sequencing data of a study of T cells after yellow fever vaccination. Background on the study: The authors prepared low-cell-number fractions using SMART-Seq v4 Ultra Low Input. Study conclusions and caveats: The booster response re-showed most primary clones: approximately 97% CD4, approximately 85% CD8. The sorted memory subsets sampled on day 0 contained almost no detectable vaccine-responding clonotypes. Repertoires sorted by FACS could include abundant clonotypes that are contaminants from the bulk population.

Many counts were recorded for this clonotype. One entry per CDR3 protein, called by TCRdb with MiXCR from the 5' RACE reads. The sample has 29,000 or so distinct CDR3 sequences; just under 6.5% are singletons. The germline V and J ends were trimmed by 6 bases and 1 base, with 10 bases remaining between them. The V gene's germline CDR1 is SNHLY and CDR2 FYNNEI. The CDR3 consists of 14 residues. J is TRBJ2-1 and V is TRBV2; D might be TRBD1 (5 bases). The sequence came from a man aged 25-45 years who received the YFV17D yellow fever vaccine. This specimen was PBMCs, either bulk or a sorted T-cell subset (CD4+, CD8+, memory, or dextramer-sorted; not recorded which), taken on the day of the yellow fever booster vaccination. The CDR3 region is CASRLAGSYNEQFF. CDR3 bases: TGTGCCAGCAGGTTAGCAGGGTCCTACAATGAGCAGTTCTTC.